Below, 13 T cell receptor beta chains from the same sample are listed, as sequenced in a study of tumor-infiltrating lymphocytes in primary liver carcinoma. With a constant-region primer, TCR beta cDNA was made from approximately 520 ng of total RNA. Slightly modified ARM-PCR with three nested multiplex PCR rounds yielded TCR beta libraries. The first two PCR rounds used TRBV1-TRBV30 forward primers with a C-beta reverse primer, roughly 10 cycles each. Via MiXCR, TCRdb re-called the multiplex PCR reads, giving one row per CDR3 protein. The sample includes tens of thousands of distinct CDR3 sequences, approximately 70% of them seen just once. RNA and DNA were co-extracted from roughly 20-30 mg of unsorted bulk tissue. Sequencing used liver tumor tissue from sampling region 2. Subset specified: tumor region T2, inferior pole. The receptors were gathered from a man aged 40-55 years with primary liver carcinoma and hepatitis B virus infection.

Comments on this clonotype: A single base separates this from a much larger clone, so it may be a read error. The chain carries TRBV28 and TRBJ1-2; 9 bases fit TRBD1. Looked up from germline, CDR1 is MDHEN and CDR2 is SYDVKM. The V and J ends lost 5 bases and 6 bases, in that order; junction bases with no gene match: 13. The CDR3 covers 16 residues. CDR3 residues: CASSPLRDRGMDGYTF. CDR3 coding DNA: TGTGCCAGCAGTCCCTTAAGAGACAGGGGGATGGATGGCTACACCTTC.

The CDR3 sequence is CASSNVGTNQPQHF. The CDR3 DNA follows: TGTGCCAGTAGTAATGTGGGCACAAATCAGCCCCAGCATTTT. The rearrangement joins TRBV19 to TRBJ1-5, with D uncertain. V lost 4 bases and J 4 bases, leaving 11 bases between the germline ends. The germline V gene encodes CDR1 LNHDA and CDR2 SQIVND (reference sequence). The CDR3 is made up of 14 amino acids.

Concerning this clonotype: An end of the junction does not agree with germline; a read error may underlie this. V gene TRBV7-9 combines with J gene TRBJ2-3; no definite D call. Per the germline V gene, CDR1 is SEHNR and CDR2 is FQNEAQ (reference sequence). The CDR3 consists of 14 residues. DNA of the CDR3: TGTGCCAGCAGCGGTAGTGTTCCCACAGTTACGCAGTATTTT. As protein: CASSGSVPTVTQYF. The entire variable domain, with the rest obtained from reference TRBV7-9 and TRBJ2-3, is as follows: DTGVSQNPRHKITKRGQNVTFRCDPISEHNRLYWYRQTLGQGPEFLTYFQNEAQLEKSRLLSDRFSAERPKGSFSTLEIQRTEQGDSAMYLCASSGSVPTVTQYFGPGTRLTVL.

This clonotype has a handful of counts. A read error may explain this, as a much larger clone is one base away. The V call is TRBV5-6, the J call TRBJ2-7; TRBD2 might be the D (6 bases). The CDR3 covers 13 residues. From germline, CDR1 is SGHDT and CDR2 YYEEEE. The CDR3 spells CASSRDLPYGQYF. Here the CDR3 DNA reads TGTGCCAGCAGCCGGGACTTACCCTACGGGCAGTACTTC.

The chain carries TRBV7-3 and TRBJ2-2; D remains unclear. CDR1 SGHTA and CDR2 FQGTGA come from the germline V gene. V was pared by 3 bases and J by 7 bases, with 6 bases between. The CDR3 runs to 12 residues. The CDR3 DNA reads as TGTGCCAGCAGCTTCTCCATCGGGGAGCTGTTTTTT. Amino acids: CASSFSIGELFF.

A remark on this clonotype: One junction end does not reproduce the germline sequence, and a read error may be involved. The chain carries TRBV14 and TRBJ2-1, with 7 bases fitting TRBD2. Germline lookup yields CDR1 SGHDN and CDR2 FVKESK. This CDR3 is 16 amino acids long. The DNA for the CDR3 is TGTGCCAGCAGTGCCTCAGCGGGATGGGTAAACAATGAACAGCTCTTC. Translating it yields CASSASAGWVNNEQLF.

The chain couples TRBV7-9 to TRBJ2-7; 8 bases are a match to TRBD2. The germline gives CDR1 SEHNR, CDR2 FQNEAQ (reference sequence). The ends lost 2 bases at V and 9 bases at J; junction bases unmatched: 9. The CDR3 is made up of 14 amino acids. The CDR3 DNA reads TGTGCCAGCAGCTTAACGGGAGGGTCCCACGGGCAGTACTTC. Translating it yields CASSLTGGSHGQYF.

To note about this clonotype: Because the CDR3 is missing its conserved closing phenylalanine or tryptophan, this is likely a read error. V is TRBV5-6 and J is TRBJ2-5; possibly TRBD2 for D (5 bases). CDR3 size: 13 residues. Trimming took off 5 bases at V and 5 bases at J, with 13 bases between the two ends. In germline, CDR1 is SGHDT, CDR2 YYEEEE. CDR3 sequence reads: CASSSSIRETQYL. For the CDR3, the DNA is TGTGCCAGCAGTTCTAGCATCCGGGAGACCCAGTACCTC.

Comment on this clonotype: The junction and the germline gene differ at one end; a read error may be behind it. J is TRBJ2-1 and V is TRBV29-1; D call uncertain. CDR3 length: 14 residues. Germline lookup yields CDR1 SQVTM and CDR2 ANQGSEA. CDR3 bases: TGCAGCACCCCGGATGGCGGCCGGGTAGGAGAGCTGTTCTTC. Amino acid sequence: CSTPDGGRVGELFF.

Comment on this clonotype: Sequence at one end of the junction differs from germline and may be a read error. V and J are TRBV29-1 and TRBJ2-1, with 15 bases aligning to TRBD2. Germline assignment: CDR1 SQVTM and CDR2 ANQGSEA. The CDR3 runs to 15 residues. The chain's CDR3 is CSVGLAGGFHNEKFF. DNA of the CDR3: TGCAGCGTCGGACTAGCGGGAGGGTTCCACAATGAGAAGTTCTTC.

This clonotype was seen a few times. The conserved closing phenylalanine or tryptophan is absent in this CDR3, likely reflecting a read error. The V and J genes are TRBV4-2 and TRBJ2-5; TRBD2 might be the D (7 bases). V was clipped by 2 bases and J by 5 bases, with 15 bases between them. This CDR3 has 15 residues. Germline CDR1 LGHNA, CDR2 YNFKEQ. The CDR3 DNA sequence: TGTGCCAGCAGCCAAATACGGGGGGCGGGGGAGACCCAGTACCTC. Translating it yields CASSQIRGAGETQYL.

Points on this clonotype: Sequence at one end of the junction differs from germline and may be a read error. V gene TRBV11-2 combines with J gene TRBJ2-6; D unclear. The germline gives CDR1 SGHAT, CDR2 FQNNGV. The CDR3 is 18 residues long. The CDR3 coding sequence is TGCGCCAGCTGCAGCTGGGTACCAAATCTCTCTGGGACCAACGTCCTGACTTTC. It specifies CASCSWVPNLSGTNVLTF.

For this clonotype: It is likely a read error, because the conserved phenylalanine at the end of the CDR3 is missing. It is unclear where the CDR3 begins or ends on the DNA, so no DNA is shown, and the CDR3 is as TCRdb lists it. This chain joins TRBV10-2 and TRBJ2-3; the listed D gene, TRBD2, was not tested against the DNA. Germline assignment: CDR1 WSHSY and CDR2 SAAADI. The CDR3 adds up to 17 amino acids, both ends counted. This CDR3 is CASSELQGLASTDTRYY.